A single sample is the source of the 23 T cell receptor beta chains below, sequenced in a study of T-cell memory formation after mild COVID-19. TCRdb analysed the 5' RACE reads with MiXCR anew, one entry per CDR3 protein. The sample carries around 180,000 distinct CDR3 sequences, under 20% recorded once. Sequences were obtained from PBMCs or a T cell subset sorted from them (not recorded which). Every receptor here comes from an adult woman who had mild COVID-19 (a few samples of this study predate the infection). Cell type and time point are not known.

This chain connects TRBV7-3 to TRBJ2-3; D unresolved. Per germline, CDR1 SGHTA and CDR2 FQGTGA. This CDR3 is built from 15 residues. V was pared by 4 bases and J by 0 bases, with 11 bases between. The CDR3: CASSSTGASTDTQYF. Here the CDR3 DNA reads TGTGCCAGCAGCTCGACCGGAGCTAGCACAGATACGCAGTATTTT. Variable domain in full (rest from reference TRBV7-3 and TRBJ2-3): GAGVSQTPSNKVTEKGKYVELRCDPISGHTALYWYRQSLGQGPEFLIYFQGTGAADDSGLPNDRFFAVRPEGSVSTLKIQRTERGDSAVYLCASSSTGASTDTQYFGPGTRLTVL.

This clonotype appeared a few times. The chain links TRBV7-9 to TRBJ1-2; maybe TRBD1 (6 bases). Germline CDR1 reads SEHNR; CDR2 reads FQNEAQ (reference sequence). The CDR3 is 14 amino acids. The V end was cut by 5 bases, the J end by 7 bases, with 17 bases between. CDR3 bases: TGTGCCAGCAGCCTCGGACAGAAGGCCACTGGCTACACCTTC. Translating gives CASSLGQKATGYTF. The full variable domain, its missing parts supplied by reference TRBV7-9 and TRBJ1-2, is DTGVSQNPRHKITKRGQNVTFRCDPISEHNRLYWYRQTLGQGPEFLTYFQNEAQLEKSRLLSDRFSAERPKGSFSTLEIQRTEQGDSAMYLCASSLGQKATGYTFGSGTRLTVV.

The sample holds a few counts of this clonotype. DNA for the CDR3: TGTGCCAGCAGCTATTCACCACCTAGTAGCGGGAGCTCCTACGAGCAGTACTTC. Translating gives CASSYSPPSSGSSYEQYF. The chain uses TRBV7-2 and TRBJ2-7, with 9 bases matching TRBD2. The ends lost 4 bases at V and 0 bases at J; junction bases unmatched: 13. This CDR3 comprises 18 residues. Germline CDR1 and CDR2: SGHTA and FQGNSA.

This clonotype came up a few times. The chain joins TRBV7-6 to TRBJ2-1; 12 nucleotides agree with TRBD2. The length of the CDR3 is 16 residues. The J segment lost 7 bases and the V segment lost 4 bases, leaving 8 bases of the junction unmatched. Germline values: CDR1 SGHVS, CDR2 FNYEAQ. The CDR3 sequence: CASSSLAGGIVNEQFF. Written as DNA, the CDR3 is TGTGCCAGCAGCTCGCTAGCGGGAGGGATAGTGAATGAGCAGTTCTTC.

The chain joins TRBV7-3 to TRBJ2-1; 9 bases fit TRBD2. The CDR3 covers 15 residues. Germline CDR1 SGHTA, CDR2 FQGTGA. J gave up 2 bases and V 3 bases, and 2 bases lay outside the gene matches. The CDR3 here is CASSFSGGPYNEQFF. CDR3 bases: TGTGCCAGCAGCTTTAGCGGGGGTCCCTACAATGAGCAGTTCTTC. Using reference TRBV7-3 and TRBJ2-1 for the parts outside the CDR3, the full variable domain is GAGVSQTPSNKVTEKGKYVELRCDPISGHTALYWYRQSLGQGPEFLIYFQGTGAADDSGLPNDRFFAVRPEGSVSTLKIQRTERGDSAVYLCASSFSGGPYNEQFFGPGTRLTVL.

This clonotype turned up a few times. The chain links TRBV12-3 or TRBV12-4 to TRBJ1-3; D uncertain. Trimming cost V 3 bases and J 1 base, with 25 bases left between them. The CDR3 totals 20 residues. CDR3 protein: CASSFRLGTSRGTSGNTIYF. The CDR3 DNA reads as TGTGCCAGCAGTTTCAGGCTGGGTACAAGCCGGGGAACTTCTGGAAACACCATATATTTT.

The rearrangement uses TRBV12-3 or TRBV12-4 and TRBJ1-1; D might be TRBD1 (6 bases). Trimming cost V 10 bases and J 5 bases, with 26 bases left between them. There are 16 residues in the CDR3. The CDR3 region has the DNA TGTGCCACCCTCGGGGGCATGTCCTCCGTTTGGACTGAAGCTTTCTTT. Residues: CATLGGMSSVWTEAFF.

This clonotype was counted a few times. This chain joins TRBV7-2 and TRBJ2-1, with 7 bases identical to TRBD2. The length of the CDR3 is 14 residues. V was pared by 11 bases and J by 5 bases, with 12 bases of the junction left unmatched. Germline CDR1 and CDR2: SGHTA and FQGNSA. The DNA for the CDR3 is TGTGCCCGGAGCGGCGGGAGCCTCGACAATGAGCAGTTCTTC. This gives the protein CARSGGSLDNEQFF.

This clonotype was observed a handful of times. J is TRBJ2-5 and V is TRBV5-1; D might be TRBD1 (5 bases). Germline V gene lookup returns CDR1 SGHRS and CDR2 YFSETQ. The CDR3 runs to 14 residues. Trimming took 1 base from V and 5 from J, leaving 12 bases between them. CDR3 in amino acids: CASSLLGARETQYF. In DNA, the CDR3 is TGCGCCAGCAGCTTGTTAGGGGCCCGGGAGACCCAGTACTTC.

The chain uses TRBV24-1 and TRBJ1-2; a weak D match, TRBD1 (6 bases). The germline CDR1 and CDR2 sequences are KGHDR and SFDVKD. The CDR3 extends over 16 amino acids. Trimming removed 5 bases at V and 3 bases at J, with 18 bases between. CDR3 loop: CATSAPQKDSHYGYTF. CDR3 coding DNA: TGTGCCACCAGTGCCCCGCAGAAGGACAGTCACTATGGCTACACCTTC.

This clonotype has at least ten counts. This rearrangement joins TRBV12-3 or TRBV12-4 to TRBJ2-3; 12 bases line up with TRBD2. This CDR3 region has 18 residues. J lost 5 bases, V lost 1 base, and 10 bases had no gene match. In DNA, the CDR3 is TGTGCCAGCAGTTTAGTTGGGCTAGCGGGGGGGCCGGGAGATACGCAGTATTTT. It codes for CASSLVGLAGGPGDTQYF.

Many counts were recorded for this clonotype. At one of its ends the junction is not consistent with the germline gene, which may arise from a read error. The chain combines TRBV7-7 with TRBJ2-1, with 9 nucleotides matching TRBD2. Germline V gene data show CDR1 as SSHAT and CDR2 as FNYEAQ (reference sequence). The CDR3 is 18 amino acids. CDR3 loop: CASSLSPRAGGSYNEQFF. The DNA for the CDR3 is TGTGCTAGCAGCTTATCTCCTCGGGCGGGAGGGAGCTACAATGAGCAGTTCTTC.

This clonotype was observed a few times. The chain combines TRBV12-3 or TRBV12-4 with TRBJ1-2; D not certain. The CDR3 covers 14 residues. Trimming removed 5 bases at V and 5 bases at J, with 15 bases between. This CDR3 reads CASSPGGLAYGYTF. The DNA for the CDR3 is TGTGCCAGCAGTCCTGGAGGGTTGGCGTATGGCTACACCTTC.

The V call is TRBV3-1, the J call TRBJ1-3; D call uncertain. CDR1 and CDR2 from the germline V gene are LGHDT and YNNKEL (reference sequence). The CDR3 length is 15 residues. Deletions cut 2 bases from V and 0 bases from J, with 8 bases between. The CDR3 coding sequence is TGTGCCAGCAGCCAAACAGTCCTCTCTGGAAACACCATATATTTT. Translating it yields CASSQTVLSGNTIYF. Combining the CDR3 with reference TRBV3-1 and TRBJ1-3 gives the whole variable domain DTAVSQTPKYLVTQMGNDKSIKCEQNLGHDTMYWYKQDSKKFLKIMFSYNNKELIINETVPNRFSPKSPDKAHLNLHINSLELGDSAVYFCASSQTVLSGNTIYFGEGSWLTVV.

A few counts support this clonotype. This chain links TRBV6-1 with TRBJ1-5; D is ambiguous. The V end was cut by 4 bases, the J end by 0 bases, with 7 bases between. This CDR3 is 14 amino acids long. Germline V gene lookup returns CDR1 MNHNS and CDR2 SASEGT. The CDR3 here is CASSGSYSNQPQHF. In nucleotides, the CDR3 is TGTGCCAGCAGTGGCAGTTATAGCAATCAGCCCCAGCATTTT.

This clonotype occurred many times. The J gene is TRBJ2-7, the V gene TRBV5-1; D not certain. The ends were cut back, 0 bases at V and 5 bases at J, with 12 bases in the middle. There are 14 residues in the CDR3. CDR1 and CDR2 from the germline V gene are SGHRS and YFSETQ. CDR3 sequence (DNA): TGCGCCAGCAGCTTGGGGGCAGGTCGCGACGAGCAGTACTTC. Its protein product is CASSLGAGRDEQYF.

This clonotype was found a few times. V usage is TRBV27 and J usage is TRBJ1-1; D remains unclear. V lost 5 bases to trimming and J lost 2 bases, with 9 bases between them. The germline CDR1 and CDR2 sequences are MNHEY and SMNVEV (reference sequence). CDR3 length: 13 residues. CDR3 residues: CASSTGYNTEAFF. The CDR3 nucleotides read TGTGCCAGCAGTACGGGGTACAACACTGAAGCTTTCTTT.

This rearrangement joins TRBV11-2 to TRBJ2-1, with D tentatively TRBD2 (7 bases). V was shortened by 1 base and J by 6 bases, with 10 bases between the two germline ends. This CDR3 contains 14 residues. Germline assignment: CDR1 SGHAT and CDR2 FQNNGV. CDR3 residues: CASSLAGGFNEQFF. DNA of the CDR3: TGTGCCAGCAGCTTAGCGGGGGGCTTCAATGAGCAGTTCTTC.

This clonotype was seen a few times. A junction end diverges from the germline sequence, so it may reflect a read error. This chain links TRBV20-1 with TRBJ2-5; D is uncertain. CDR1 is DFQATT and CDR2 is SNEGSKA in the germline V gene (reference sequence). This CDR3 region has 14 residues. The CDR3 nucleotides are TGCAGTTCTAGTCGTCCGTTTTCCCAAGAGACCCAGTACTTC. Translated, it gives CSSSRPFSQETQYF.

CDR3 protein: CASSLTLEQYF. The CDR3, as DNA: TGTGCCAGCAGTCTCACACTAGAGCAGTACTTC. This rearrangement joins TRBV2 to TRBJ2-7; D gene uncertain. The CDR3 runs to 11 residues. Germline CDR1 SNHLY, CDR2 FYNNEI. With 5 bases removed from V and 7 bases from J, the gap between germline ends came to 9 bases.

A few counts support this clonotype. The chain carries TRBV12-3 or TRBV12-4 and TRBJ2-5; 8 bases are shared with TRBD1. The CDR3 contains 14 residues. V was clipped by 2 bases and J by 6 bases; unmatched bases: 5. CDR3 sequence: CASSLSQGAQTQYF. As DNA, the CDR3 is TGTGCCAGCAGTTTAAGCCAGGGGGCGCAGACCCAGTACTTC.

This clonotype was recorded a few times. V gene TRBV29-1 combines with J gene TRBJ1-2; 7 bases match TRBD1. V was clipped by 6 bases and J by 6 bases; unmatched bases: 13. The CDR3 consists of 14 residues. CDR1 SQVTM and CDR2 ANQGSEA come from the germline V gene. The CDR3 here is CSVRHTGTDDGYTF. The CDR3, as DNA: TGCAGCGTACGTCATACCGGGACAGATGATGGCTACACCTTC.

This clonotype was detected many times. V usage is TRBV4-3 and J usage is TRBJ2-4; D is unclear. Trimming left V 1 base short and J 0 bases short, with 7 bases between. CDR1 and CDR2 from the germline V gene are LGHNA and YSLEER. There are 15 residues in the CDR3. CDR3 sequence (DNA): TGCGCCAGCAGCCAAGCTATCCTAGCCAAAAACATTCAGTACTTC. This codes for CASSQAILAKNIQYF.